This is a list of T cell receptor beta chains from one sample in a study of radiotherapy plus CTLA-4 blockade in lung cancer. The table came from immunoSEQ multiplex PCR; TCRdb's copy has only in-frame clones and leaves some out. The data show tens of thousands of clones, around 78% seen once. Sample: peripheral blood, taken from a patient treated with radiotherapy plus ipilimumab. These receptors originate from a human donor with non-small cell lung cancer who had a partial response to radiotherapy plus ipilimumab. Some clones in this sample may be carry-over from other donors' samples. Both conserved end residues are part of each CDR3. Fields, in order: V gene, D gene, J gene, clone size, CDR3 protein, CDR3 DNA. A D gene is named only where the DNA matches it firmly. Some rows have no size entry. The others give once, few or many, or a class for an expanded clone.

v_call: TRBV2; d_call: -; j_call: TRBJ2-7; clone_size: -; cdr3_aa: CASNKMQGGEQYF; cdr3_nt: TGTGCCAGCAACAAAATGCAGGGGGGCGAGCAGTACTTC
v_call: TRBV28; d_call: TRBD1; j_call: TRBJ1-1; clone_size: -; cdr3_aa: CASSYRTGGKTEAFF; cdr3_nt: TGTGCCAGCAGCTATAGGACAGGGGGCAAAACTGAAGCTTTCTTT
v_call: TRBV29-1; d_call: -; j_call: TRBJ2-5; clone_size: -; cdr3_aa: CSVEDLQETQYF; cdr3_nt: TGCAGCGTTGAAGATCTGCAAGAGACCCAGTACTTC
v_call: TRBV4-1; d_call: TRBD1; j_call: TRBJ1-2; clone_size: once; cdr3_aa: CASSPRAQGVVYGYTF; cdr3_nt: TGCGCCAGCAGCCCCCGGGCCCAGGGGGTAGTCTATGGCTACACCTTC
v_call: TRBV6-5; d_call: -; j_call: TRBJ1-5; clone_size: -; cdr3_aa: CASSYSTRGQPQHF; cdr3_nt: TGTGCCAGCAGTTACTCGACTAGGGGACAGCCCCAGCATTTT
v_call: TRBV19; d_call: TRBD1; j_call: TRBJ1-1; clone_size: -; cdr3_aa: CASSIFGWDSQVNTEAFF; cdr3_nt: TGTGCCAGTAGTATATTCGGGTGGGACAGCCAGGTGAACACTGAAGCTTTCTTT
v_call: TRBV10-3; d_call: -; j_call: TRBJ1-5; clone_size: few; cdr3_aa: CAISEGRTGNQPQHF; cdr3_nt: TGTGCCATCAGTGAGGGCAGGACAGGCAATCAGCCCCAGCATTTT
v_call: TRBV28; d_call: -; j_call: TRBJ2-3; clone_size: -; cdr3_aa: CASSLTRTDTQYF; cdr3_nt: TGTGCCAGCAGTTTGACACGCACAGATACGCAGTATTTT
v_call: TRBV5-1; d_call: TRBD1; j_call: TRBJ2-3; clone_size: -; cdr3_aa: CASSSEGATDTQYF; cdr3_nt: TGCGCCAGCAGCTCCGAGGGGGCCACAGATACGCAGTATTTT
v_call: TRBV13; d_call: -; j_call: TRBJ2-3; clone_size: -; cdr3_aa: CASSLGISGSLGTDTQYF; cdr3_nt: TGTGCCAGCAGCTTAGGCATCTCGGGGTCCCTCGGCACAGATACGCAGTATTTT
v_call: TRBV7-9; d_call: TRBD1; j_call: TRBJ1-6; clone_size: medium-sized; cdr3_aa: CASSQETGGGSPLHF; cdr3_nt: TGTGCCAGCAGTCAAGAGACAGGGGGCGGTTCACCCCTCCACTTT
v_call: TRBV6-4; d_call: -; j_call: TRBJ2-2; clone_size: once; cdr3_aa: CASSDGGANTGELFF; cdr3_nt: TGTGCCAGCAGTGACGGCGGGGCGAACACCGGGGAGCTGTTTTTT
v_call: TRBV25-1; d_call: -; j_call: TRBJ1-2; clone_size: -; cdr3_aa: CASSELHGRGAGYTF; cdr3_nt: TGTGCCAGCAGTGAATTGCACGGCAGGGGTGCTGGCTACACCTTC
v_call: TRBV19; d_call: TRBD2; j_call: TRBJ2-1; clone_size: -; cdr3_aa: CASSKTSGGSIYNEQFF; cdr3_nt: TGTGCCAGTAGTAAGACTAGCGGGGGTTCGATTTACAATGAGCAGTTCTTC
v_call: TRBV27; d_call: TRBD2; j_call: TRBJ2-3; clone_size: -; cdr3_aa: CASRLRIFSSGRATDTQYF; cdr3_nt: TGTGCCAGCAGGTTAAGGATTTTTAGTAGCGGGAGGGCCACAGATACGCAGTATTTT
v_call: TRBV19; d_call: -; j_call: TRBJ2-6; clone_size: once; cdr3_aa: CASRNHGQSWGANVLTF; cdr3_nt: TGTGCCAGTAGGAATCATGGACAGAGCTGGGGGGCCAACGTCCTGACTTTC